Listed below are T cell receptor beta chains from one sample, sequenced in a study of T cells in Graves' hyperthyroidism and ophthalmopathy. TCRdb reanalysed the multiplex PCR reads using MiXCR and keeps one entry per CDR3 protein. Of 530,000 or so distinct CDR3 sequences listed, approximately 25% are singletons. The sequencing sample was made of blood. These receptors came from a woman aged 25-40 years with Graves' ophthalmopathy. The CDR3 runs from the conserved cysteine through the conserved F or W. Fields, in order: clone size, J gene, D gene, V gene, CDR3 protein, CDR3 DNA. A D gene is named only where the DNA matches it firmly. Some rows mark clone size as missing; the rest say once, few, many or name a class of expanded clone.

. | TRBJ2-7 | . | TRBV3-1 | CASSQSTDYEQYF | TGTGCCAGCAGCCAGAGTACAGACTACGAGCAGTACTTC
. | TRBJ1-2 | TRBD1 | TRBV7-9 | CASSHTDREAYGYTF | TGTGCCAGCAGCCACACAGACAGGGAGGCCTATGGCTACACCTTC
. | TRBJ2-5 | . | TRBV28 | CASTRDPDRQETQYF | TGTGCCAGCACCCGGGATCCGGACAGACAAGAGACCCAGTACTTC
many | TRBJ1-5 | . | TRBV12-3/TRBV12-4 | CASSLERGERQPQHF | TGTGCCAGCAGTTTAGAAAGGGGAGAGCGTCAGCCCCAGCATTTT
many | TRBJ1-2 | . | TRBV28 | CASSSNTRDTNYGYTF | TGTGCCAGCAGTTCCAACACCAGAGACACTAACTATGGCTACACCTTC
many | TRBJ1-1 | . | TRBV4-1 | CASSLELITGNTEAFF | TGCGCCAGCAGCCTCGAATTAATCACAGGGAACACTGAAGCTTTCTTT
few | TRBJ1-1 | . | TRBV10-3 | CAISGAGTRNTEAFF | TGTGCCATCAGTGGGGCCGGGACACGGAACACTGAAGCTTTCTTT
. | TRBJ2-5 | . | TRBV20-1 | CSATPLQYF | TGCAGTGCTACCCCCCTCCAGTACTTC
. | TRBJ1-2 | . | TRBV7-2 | CASSFTASTYGYTF | TGTGCCAGCAGCTTCACAGCCTCAACCTATGGCTACACCTTC
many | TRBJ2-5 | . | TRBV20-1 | CSAGRGSEETQYF | TGCAGTGCGGGTCGGGGGTCCGAAGAGACCCAGTACTTC
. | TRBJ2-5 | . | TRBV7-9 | CASSLMTAWETQYF | TGTGCCAGCAGCTTAATGACTGCCTGGGAGACCCAGTACTTC
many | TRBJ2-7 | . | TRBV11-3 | CASSFRRGYEQYF | TGTGCCAGCAGCTTTAGACGAGGCTACGAGCAGTACTTC
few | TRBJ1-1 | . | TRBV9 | CASSPHPDGRNTEAFF | TGTGCCAGCAGCCCACACCCCGACGGCAGAAACACTGAAGCTTTCTTT
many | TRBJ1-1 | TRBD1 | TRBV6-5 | CASSYGKQGMNTEAFF | TGTGCCAGCAGTTACGGGAAACAGGGGATGAACACTGAAGCTTTCTTT
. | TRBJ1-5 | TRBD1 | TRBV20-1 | CSARVPGQTNQPQHF | TGCAGTGCTAGGGTCCCGGGACAGACCAATCAGCCCCAGCATTTT
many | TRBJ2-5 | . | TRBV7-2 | CASSRGQRETQYF | TGTGCCAGCAGCCGGGGACAAAGAGAGACCCAGTACTTC
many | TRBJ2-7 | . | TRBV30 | CALSATAVTYEQYF | TGTGCCTTATCGGCGACTGCTGTTACCTACGAGCAGTACTTC
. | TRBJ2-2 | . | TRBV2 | CASSDFSGHGQFF | TGTGCCAGCAGTGATTTTAGCGGACACGGGCAGTTTTTT
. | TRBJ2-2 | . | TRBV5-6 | CASSLRGSTGELFF | TGTGCCAGCAGCCTCAGGGGAAGTACCGGGGAGCTGTTTTTT
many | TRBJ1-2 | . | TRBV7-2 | CASSPDRAYYGYTF | TGTGCCAGCAGCCCCGACCGGGCCTACTATGGCTACACCTTC
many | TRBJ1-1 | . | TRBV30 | CAWSGDGPEAFF | TGTGCCTGGAGTGGGGACGGCCCTGAAGCTTTCTTT
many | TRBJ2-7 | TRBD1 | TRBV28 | CASSSRQGDRISYEQYF | TGTGCCAGCAGTTCGAGACAGGGGGACCGGATTTCCTACGAGCAGTACTTC
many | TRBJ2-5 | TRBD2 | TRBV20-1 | CSSTPGTSGGPSETQYF | TGCAGTTCTACACCCGGGACTAGCGGGGGGCCCTCGGAGACCCAGTACTTC
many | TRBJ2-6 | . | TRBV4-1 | CASSPGGGPGANVLTF | TGCGCCAGCAGCCCCGGAGGGGGGCCCGGGGCCAACGTCCTGACTTTC